The 7 T cell receptor beta chains reported below all come from one sample, sequenced in a study of Graves' ophthalmopathy and Graves' hyperthyroidism (dated by TCRdb to the late 2010s). Data came from an Illumina HiSeq 2000. TCR beta CDR3 regions were amplified from RNA transcripts for repertoire sequencing. The first round was an RT-PCR using HTBI primers with the Qiagen OneStep RT-PCR kit, and this first round was followed by a second-round multiplex PCR, then size selection and purification. TCRdb handled the public reads itself, with Q25 trimming in fastp and clone calling in MiXCR, and kept productive beta chains. A single entry per CDR3 protein holds the most common genes and DNA from its merged rows. Present in this sample are over a million distinct CDR3 sequences, roughly two fifths of which were seen just once. The top ten constitute approximately 10% of the sample. Sequenced: peripheral blood or thyroid tissue (not recorded which). These receptor sequences come from an adult man with Graves' hyperthyroidism.

This chain joins TRBV12-3 or TRBV12-4 and TRBJ2-2, with D uncertain. The V end lost 4 bases, the J end lost 9 bases, and 12 bases lay between the germline ends. CDR3 length: 13 residues. This CDR3 reads CASSSSSARELFF. In nucleotides, the CDR3 is TGTGCCAGCAGTTCTTCATCCGCCAGGGAGCTGTTTTTT.

Ten or more counts support this clonotype. The rearrangement uses TRBV7-3 and TRBJ1-5; 11 nucleotides align to TRBD1. V shed 3 bases and J 2 bases; nucleotides not matched to a gene: 9. The length of the CDR3 is 18 residues. Germline V lookup: CDR1 SGHTA, CDR2 FQGTGA. CDR3 region: CASSLDRGPTRGNQPQHF. In DNA, the CDR3 is TGTGCCAGCAGCTTGGACAGGGGGCCCACGCGGGGCAATCAGCCCCAGCATTTT.

This clonotype has only a few counts. The chain joins TRBV12-3 or TRBV12-4 to TRBJ1-2, with D uncertain. V was pared by 7 bases and J by 2 bases, with 20 bases between. This CDR3 comprises 16 residues. As DNA, the CDR3 is TGTGCCAGCACGTCTCCCCGTCTAATCCCCAACTATGGCTACACCTTC. Its translation: CASTSPRLIPNYGYTF.

The V and J genes are TRBV20-1 and TRBJ1-6; 9 positions match TRBD1. The CDR3 is made up of 13 amino acids. CDR1 and CDR2 from the germline V gene are DFQATT and SNEGSKA (reference sequence). V gave up 3 bases and J gave up 8 bases; unmatched junction bases: 2. The CDR3, as DNA: TGCAGTGCTAGCACAGGGGGCGATTCACCCCTCCACTTT. It translates to CSASTGGDSPLHF.

In its sample, this clonotype was seen many times. The CDR3 protein is CASRDRVQGEQYF. The DNA of the CDR3 is TGTGCCAGCAGGGACAGGGTCCAAGGGGAGCAGTACTTC. The V and J genes are TRBV2 and TRBJ2-7; 8 nucleotides line up with TRBD1. Unmatched junction bases numbered 8, after V lost 6 bases and J lost 7 bases. Germline-derived CDR1 and CDR2 are SNHLY and FYNNEI. CDR3 length: 13 residues.

This clonotype was detected ten times or more. The gene calls are TRBV7-3 and TRBJ1-6; unclear D gene. Germline CDR1 reads SGHTA; CDR2 reads FQGTGA. The length of the CDR3 is 15 residues. Trimming pared 5 bases from V and 8 bases from J, leaving 16 bases between. This CDR3 is CASSTGSPRDSPLHF. The CDR3 coding sequence is TGTGCCAGCAGCACCGGGAGCCCACGGGATTCACCCCTCCACTTT.

In this sample, this clonotype turned up many times. The chain couples TRBV6-6 to TRBJ1-4; 8 nucleotides match TRBD1. After removal of 6 bases from V and 3 bases from J, the junction contained 0 bases not matched to a gene. This CDR3 is built from 13 residues. CDR1 and CDR2 from the germline V gene are MNHNY and SVGAGI (reference sequence). CDR3 DNA: TGTGCCAGCAGGACAGGGGCTAATGAAAAACTGTTTTTT. Protein: CASRTGANEKLFF.